This T cell receptor beta chain was identified during a study of blood T cell repertoires in COVID-19. Study summary: Specimens from acute and convalescent COVID-19 originated in the United States, Italy and Spain. The cDNA or gDNA used as material had been derived from T cells, B-cell-depleted T cells, or PBMCs.

The data were produced by immunoSEQ multiplex PCR, yet TCRdb's version contains in-frame clones alone and is incomplete. Of some 94,000 clones listed, roughly 87% were seen once; the top ten hold about 16%. The CDR3 loop spans 13 amino acids. Germline loops: CDR1 SQVTM, CDR2 ANQGSEA. Trimming cost V 6 bases and J 1 base; bases outside gene matches: 3. One Seattle source followed patients from active infection through their disease course. The chain joins TRBV29-1 to TRBJ1-5, with 7 bases lining up with TRBD1. This TCR derives from a woman aged 60-75 years with COVID-19, enrolled during active disease. The sample comprised peripheral blood. The CDR3 loop reads CSVRQGSNQPQHF. CDR3 nucleotide sequence: TGCAGCGTGCGACAGGGCAGCAATCAGCCCCAGCATTTT.